This TCR beta chain is from a study of blood T cell repertoires in COVID-19. In the study overall: Researchers got acute and convalescent COVID-19 samples from the United States, Italy and Spain. The analysed material was cDNA or gDNA that came from T cells, B-cell-depleted T cells, or PBMCs.

In the study's own analysis: Quantification of nucleated cells was approximated via reference gene primer amplification. Produced via immunoSEQ multiplex PCR; TCRdb's table is partial and in-frame only. V and J calls plus clone size are reproduced from that table; the DNA served to infer D and trimming. The repertoire holds tens of thousands of clones, with roughly 87% as singletons. The clonotype originates from a human donor in a cohort sampled during active COVID-19. The sequencing input was peripheral blood.

CDR3 loop: CASSLGTSGSSRETQYF. The CDR3 DNA reads TGCGCCAGCAGCTTGGGGACTAGCGGGAGTAGTAGGGAGACCCAGTACTTC. The chain joins TRBV5-1 to TRBJ2-5; TRBD2 aligns across 13 bases. Germline CDR1 SGHRS, CDR2 YFSETQ. V lost 0 bases, J lost 5 bases, and 7 bases stayed unmatched. The CDR3 covers 17 residues.